Below are 23 T cell receptor beta chains sequenced from a single sample in a study of shared clonotypes between healthy human individuals. Generated by immunoSEQ multiplex PCR, the TCRdb table keeps only in-frame clones and is missing some. The sample has 1,400,000 or so clones, around 98.5% seen once. The sequenced material came from naive CD4+ T cells sorted from blood. The subset: CD45RA+ positively selected. These receptors were collected from a man aged 30 to 45 in good health.

In this sample, this clone turned up once. The V and J genes are TRBV4-1 and TRBJ2-1; 7 positions agree with TRBD2. In germline, CDR1 is MGHRA, CDR2 YSYEKL. V was pared by 6 bases and J by 10 bases, with 9 bases of the junction left unmatched. CDR3 length equals 13 residues. CDR3 region: CASSPPGGGEQFF. The CDR3 DNA reads TGCGCCAGCAGTCCGCCGGGAGGCGGGGAGCAGTTCTTC.

The rearrangement uses TRBV18 and TRBJ2-7, with D uncertain. In germline, CDR1 is KGHSH, CDR2 LQKENI. CDR3 length equals 16 residues. Trimming shortened V by 2 bases and J by 3 bases, and 17 bases separated the two germline ends. CDR3 coding DNA: TGTGCCAGCTCACCATTGCCCTTGGGGTCAGGCTACGAGCAGTACTTC. It specifies CASSPLPLGSGYEQYF.

J is TRBJ1-1 and V is TRBV6-1, with D uncertain. Germline V CDR1 and CDR2: MNHNS, SASEGT. The CDR3 length is 13 residues. Trimming removed 6 bases at V and 1 base at J, with 9 bases between. The CDR3, as DNA: TGTGCCAGCAGCCAGCATAAGAACACTGAAGCTTTCTTT. Translating gives CASSQHKNTEAFF.

This chain links TRBV9 with TRBJ1-3; D gene uncertain. In germline, CDR1 is SGDLS, CDR2 YYNGEE. The germline V and J ends were trimmed by 4 bases and 2 bases, with 16 bases remaining between them. The CDR3 runs 16 residues. The CDR3 nucleotides read TGTGCCAGCAGCCACGACCCACTCGGGGCTGGAAACACCATATATTTT. The encoded protein is CASSHDPLGAGNTIYF.

The V call is TRBV5-4, the J call TRBJ1-2; 9 bases line up with TRBD1. This CDR3 is built from 17 residues. Germline values: CDR1 SGHNT, CDR2 YYREEE (reference sequence). With V trimmed by 0 bases and J by 5 bases, 11 bases remained unmatched. CDR3 sequence: CASSLGQGGGLWYGYTF. CDR3 nucleotide sequence: TGTGCCAGCAGCTTGGGACAGGGGGGAGGCCTATGGTATGGCTACACCTTC.

The chain recombines TRBV5-1 with TRBJ2-3; D is undetermined. This CDR3 spans 13 amino acids. Germline V gene lookup returns CDR1 SGHRS and CDR2 YFSETQ. V lost 0 bases and J 7 bases, leaving 9 bases between the germline ends. The CDR3 DNA reads as TGCGCCAGCAGCTTGGAAGTGGCGTATACGCAGTATTTT. This gives the protein CASSLEVAYTQYF.

V is TRBV6-4 and J is TRBJ2-2; 10 bases match TRBD1. CDR1 is MRHNA and CDR2 is SNTAGT in the germline V gene. The J segment lost 3 bases and the V segment lost 3 bases, leaving 1 base of the junction unmatched. The CDR3 totals 15 residues. The chain's CDR3 is CASSEGTGDTGELFF. For the CDR3, the DNA is TGTGCCAGCAGTGAAGGGACAGGGGACACCGGGGAGCTGTTTTTT.

The rearrangement joins TRBV18 to TRBJ2-5; 7 bases are a match to TRBD1. The CDR3 consists of 16 residues. The germline CDR1 and CDR2 sequences are KGHSH and LQKENI. Losses at the gene ends were 2 bases for V and 2 bases for J; bases not matched to a gene: 8. The DNA for the CDR3 is TGTGCCAGCTCACCATATGCGACAGGGAATCAAGAGACCCAGTACTTC. Its protein product is CASSPYATGNQETQYF.

This chain connects TRBV5-8 to TRBJ2-7; possibly TRBD2 for D (6 bases). The CDR3 is made up of 14 amino acids. Germline CDR1 is SGHTS and CDR2 is YDEGEE. V was clipped by 2 bases and J by 2 bases, with 11 bases between them. This CDR3 is CASSFGGATYEQYF. DNA of the CDR3: TGTGCCAGCAGCTTTGGCGGGGCGACCTACGAGCAGTACTTC. Variable domain in full (rest from reference TRBV5-8 and TRBJ2-7): EAGVTQSPTHLIKTRGQQATLRCSPISGHTSVYWYQQALGLGLQFLLWYDEGEERNRGNFPPRFSGRQFPNYSSELNVNALELEDSALYLCASSFGGATYEQYFGPGTRLTVT.

The V gene is TRBV5-4, the J gene TRBJ2-7; D is perhaps TRBD2 (6 bases). Germline CDR1 reads SGHNT; CDR2 reads YYREEE (reference sequence). The germline V and J ends were trimmed by 5 bases and 3 bases, with 18 bases remaining between them. The CDR3 loop spans 15 amino acids. Written as DNA, the CDR3 is TGTGCCAGCAGTCTCCCGAGCCCGGGAGACTACGAGCAGTACTTC. Translation gives CASSLPSPGDYEQYF.

The DNA of the CDR3 is TGTGCCAGCTCACCACCTCGGATGAATGAGCAGTTCTTC. Translation: CASSPPRMNEQFF. The chain combines TRBV18 with TRBJ2-1; unclear D gene. CDR1 is KGHSH and CDR2 is LQKENI in the germline V gene. There are 13 residues in the CDR3. The V end was cut by 0 bases, the J end by 7 bases, with 7 bases between.

The chain combines TRBV15 with TRBJ2-1; D assignment may be TRBD1 or TRBD2 (5 bases each). Germline assignment: CDR1 LNHNV and CDR2 YYDKDF (reference sequence). The V gene lost 2 bases and the J gene lost 5 bases, with 13 bases spanning the gap. CDR3 size: 15 residues. Here the CDR3 DNA reads TGTGCCACCAGCAGACTCGTCGGGGCGGACAATGAGCAGTTCTTC. Translating gives CATSRLVGADNEQFF.

The chain uses TRBV18 and TRBJ2-2, with 10 bases that match TRBD1. V dropped 2 bases and J dropped 4; count of bases not matched to a gene: 4. Germline CDR1 reads KGHSH; CDR2 reads LQKENI. This CDR3 region has 16 residues. Here the CDR3 reads CASSPRTGGSTGELFF. The CDR3 DNA is TGTGCCAGCTCACCAAGGACAGGGGGAAGCACCGGGGAGCTGTTTTTT.

This chain links TRBV2 with TRBJ2-3, with TRBD1 as a possible D gene (6 bases). The CDR3 has 14 residues. CDR1 is SNHLY, CDR2 FYNNEI, per germline. Trimming left V 7 bases short and J 1 base short, with 12 bases between. The CDR3 protein is CASNPDSRTDTQYF. CDR3 in DNA: TGTGCCAGCAACCCGGACAGTCGCACAGATACGCAGTATTTT. Combining the CDR3 with reference TRBV2 and TRBJ2-3 gives the whole variable domain EPEVTQTPSHQVTQMGQEVILRCVPISNHLYFYWYRQILGQKVEFLVSFYNNEISEKSEIFDDQFSVERPDGSNFTLKIRSTKLEDSAMYFCASNPDSRTDTQYFGPGTRLTVL.

This clone appeared a single time. This chain connects TRBV6-5 to TRBJ2-7; TRBD2 might be the D (7 bases). The CDR3 is 14 amino acids. The V and J ends lost 7 bases and 4 bases respectively, with 17 bases between them. The germline CDR1 and CDR2 sequences are MNHEY and SVGAGI. The CDR3 DNA reads TGTGCCAGCACCCCGGGGGGCAGGGTTTACGAGCAGTACTTC. This codes for CASTPGGRVYEQYF.

The rearrangement joins TRBV11-2 to TRBJ1-2, with unresolved D. This CDR3 contains 15 residues. V was trimmed by 5 bases and J by 6 bases, leaving 19 bases between them. Germline-derived CDR1 and CDR2 are SGHAT and FQNNGV. The CDR3 DNA reads TGTGCCAGCAGCGCACTCCGATCGATAGGTGATGGCTACACCTTC. It codes for CASSALRSIGDGYTF.

The rearrangement joins TRBV27 to TRBJ2-2, with D possibly TRBD2 on 5 matching bases. This CDR3 has 16 amino acids. Germline-derived CDR1 and CDR2 are MNHEY and SMNVEV (reference sequence). Trimming stripped 6 bases from V and 0 bases from J, with 14 bases between. CDR3 in amino acids: CASRTPGNSNTGELFF. In DNA, the CDR3 is TGTGCCAGCAGGACCCCCGGGAATTCGAACACCGGGGAGCTGTTTTTT.

Regarding this clone: Other DNA sequences in the same sample also yield this CDR3. CDR3 DNA: TGTGCCAGCTCACCCGGTTTTTCTGGGGCCAACGTCCTGACTTTC. Translated, it gives CASSPGFSGANVLTF. The chain links TRBV18 to TRBJ2-6; D is unresolved. This CDR3 spans 15 amino acids. Trimming took 3 bases from V and 1 from J, leaving 7 bases between them. Germline assignment: CDR1 KGHSH and CDR2 LQKENI.

This clone was recorded only once. The sample contains more than one DNA sequence encoding this CDR3. This chain joins TRBV27 and TRBJ1-2; tentatively, D is TRBD1 (5 bases). The germline V gene encodes CDR1 MNHEY and CDR2 SMNVEV (reference sequence). V lost 2 bases and J 8 bases, leaving 12 bases between the germline ends. The CDR3 has 13 amino acids. The CDR3: CASSLQGSGGYTF. The DNA for the CDR3 is TGTGCCAGCAGTTTACAGGGATCTGGGGGCTACACCTTC.

This chain links TRBV7-9 with TRBJ1-4; D not certain. V was trimmed by 1 base and J by 8 bases, leaving 17 bases between them. This CDR3 is 16 amino acids long. Germline assignment: CDR1 SEHNR and CDR2 FQNEAQ (reference sequence). This CDR3 reads CASSLGRVDLGEKLFF. As DNA, the CDR3 is TGTGCCAGCAGCTTAGGGAGGGTCGACCTAGGGGAAAAACTGTTTTTT.

The chain joins TRBV11-2 to TRBJ2-2; TRBD2 aligns across 7 bases. Germline CDR1 SGHAT, CDR2 FQNNGV. The CDR3 has 17 residues. The V segment lost 2 bases and the J segment 6 bases; nucleotides outside the gene matches: 12. CDR3 residues: CASSLRERGRGPGELFF. The CDR3 region has the DNA TGTGCCAGCAGCTTAAGGGAGCGGGGAAGGGGTCCCGGGGAGCTGTTTTTT.

The chain uses TRBV7-9 and TRBJ2-5; tentatively, D is TRBD2 (5 bases). Germline V gene lookup returns CDR1 SEHNR and CDR2 FQNEAQ (reference sequence). V was shortened by 5 bases and J by 4 bases, with 17 bases between the two germline ends. There are 15 residues in the CDR3. CDR3 bases: TGTGCCAGCAGCCCATCCCGGGTACGGGGAGAGACCCAGTACTTC. It yields the protein CASSPSRVRGETQYF.

V usage is TRBV7-8 and J usage is TRBJ2-3; 9 positions match TRBD2. This CDR3 comprises 16 residues. Germline trimming cut 8 bases from V and 5 bases from J; bases unmatched to any gene: 14. The germline V gene has CDR1 SGHVS and CDR2 FQNEAQ. The CDR3 DNA is TGTGCCAGCGAAGCCCAAGCGGGAGGATTTGGAGATACGCAGTATTTT. Its protein is CASEAQAGGFGDTQYF.